Below, 2 T cell receptor beta chains from the same sample are listed, as sequenced in a study of immune heterogeneity within non-small cell lung tumors. In a multiplex PCR, 32 V and 13 J primers amplified TCR beta CDR3. TCRdb used MiXCR to reprocess the multiplex PCR reads, holding one entry per CDR3 protein. Of approximately 19,000 distinct CDR3 sequences listed, approximately 30% are singletons. Template input was genomic DNA from bulk tumor (roughly 600 ng per sample). Taken during surgery, several biopsies per primary tumor were spaced as far apart as possible within the tumor mass. Patients with untreated, newly diagnosed non-small cell lung cancer underwent curative surgery. Sequenced input: lung tumor tissue. These receptors all come from a man aged 35 to 55 with non-small cell lung cancer.

Notes on this clonotype: A read error may be the cause here, since a much bigger clone is one base away. The chain combines TRBV6-2 or TRBV6-3 with TRBJ2-7, with 7 positions matching TRBD2. CDR1 is MNHEY, CDR2 SVGEGT, per germline. The CDR3 is 14 amino acids. The junction had 6 bases not matched to a gene; V was cut back by 6 bases and J by 1 base. This chain's CDR3 is CASRKEGGSYEQYF. CDR3 coding DNA: TGTGCCAGCAGGAAAGAGGGAGGGTCCTACGAGCAGTACTTC.

Ten or more counts support this clonotype. In DNA, the CDR3 is TGTGCCATCAGTGAGTCAGGACTAGCGGGAGTCTACGAGCAGTACTTC. Encoded protein: CAISESGLAGVYEQYF. The chain is built from TRBV10-3 and TRBJ2-7, with 13 bases identical to TRBD2. The V and J ends lost 0 bases and 3 bases, in that order; junction bases with no gene match: 2. This CDR3 is built from 16 residues. CDR1 ENHRY and CDR2 SYGVKD come from the germline V gene.